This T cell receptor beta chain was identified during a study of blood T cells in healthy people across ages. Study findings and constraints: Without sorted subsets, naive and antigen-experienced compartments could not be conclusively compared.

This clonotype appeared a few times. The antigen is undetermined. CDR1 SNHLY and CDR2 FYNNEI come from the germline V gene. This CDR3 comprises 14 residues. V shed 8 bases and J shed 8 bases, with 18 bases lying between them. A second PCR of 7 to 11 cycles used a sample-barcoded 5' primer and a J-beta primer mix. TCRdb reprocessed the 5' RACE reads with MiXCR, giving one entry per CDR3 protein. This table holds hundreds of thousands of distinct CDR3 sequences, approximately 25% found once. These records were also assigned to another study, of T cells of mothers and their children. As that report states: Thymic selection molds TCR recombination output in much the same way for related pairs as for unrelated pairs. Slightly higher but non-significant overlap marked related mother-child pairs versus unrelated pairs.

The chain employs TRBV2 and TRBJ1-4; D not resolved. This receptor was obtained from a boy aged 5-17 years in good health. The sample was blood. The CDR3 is CASGSTAGIEKLFF. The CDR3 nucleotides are TGTGCCAGCGGTTCGACGGCGGGAATAGAAAAACTGTTTTTT.